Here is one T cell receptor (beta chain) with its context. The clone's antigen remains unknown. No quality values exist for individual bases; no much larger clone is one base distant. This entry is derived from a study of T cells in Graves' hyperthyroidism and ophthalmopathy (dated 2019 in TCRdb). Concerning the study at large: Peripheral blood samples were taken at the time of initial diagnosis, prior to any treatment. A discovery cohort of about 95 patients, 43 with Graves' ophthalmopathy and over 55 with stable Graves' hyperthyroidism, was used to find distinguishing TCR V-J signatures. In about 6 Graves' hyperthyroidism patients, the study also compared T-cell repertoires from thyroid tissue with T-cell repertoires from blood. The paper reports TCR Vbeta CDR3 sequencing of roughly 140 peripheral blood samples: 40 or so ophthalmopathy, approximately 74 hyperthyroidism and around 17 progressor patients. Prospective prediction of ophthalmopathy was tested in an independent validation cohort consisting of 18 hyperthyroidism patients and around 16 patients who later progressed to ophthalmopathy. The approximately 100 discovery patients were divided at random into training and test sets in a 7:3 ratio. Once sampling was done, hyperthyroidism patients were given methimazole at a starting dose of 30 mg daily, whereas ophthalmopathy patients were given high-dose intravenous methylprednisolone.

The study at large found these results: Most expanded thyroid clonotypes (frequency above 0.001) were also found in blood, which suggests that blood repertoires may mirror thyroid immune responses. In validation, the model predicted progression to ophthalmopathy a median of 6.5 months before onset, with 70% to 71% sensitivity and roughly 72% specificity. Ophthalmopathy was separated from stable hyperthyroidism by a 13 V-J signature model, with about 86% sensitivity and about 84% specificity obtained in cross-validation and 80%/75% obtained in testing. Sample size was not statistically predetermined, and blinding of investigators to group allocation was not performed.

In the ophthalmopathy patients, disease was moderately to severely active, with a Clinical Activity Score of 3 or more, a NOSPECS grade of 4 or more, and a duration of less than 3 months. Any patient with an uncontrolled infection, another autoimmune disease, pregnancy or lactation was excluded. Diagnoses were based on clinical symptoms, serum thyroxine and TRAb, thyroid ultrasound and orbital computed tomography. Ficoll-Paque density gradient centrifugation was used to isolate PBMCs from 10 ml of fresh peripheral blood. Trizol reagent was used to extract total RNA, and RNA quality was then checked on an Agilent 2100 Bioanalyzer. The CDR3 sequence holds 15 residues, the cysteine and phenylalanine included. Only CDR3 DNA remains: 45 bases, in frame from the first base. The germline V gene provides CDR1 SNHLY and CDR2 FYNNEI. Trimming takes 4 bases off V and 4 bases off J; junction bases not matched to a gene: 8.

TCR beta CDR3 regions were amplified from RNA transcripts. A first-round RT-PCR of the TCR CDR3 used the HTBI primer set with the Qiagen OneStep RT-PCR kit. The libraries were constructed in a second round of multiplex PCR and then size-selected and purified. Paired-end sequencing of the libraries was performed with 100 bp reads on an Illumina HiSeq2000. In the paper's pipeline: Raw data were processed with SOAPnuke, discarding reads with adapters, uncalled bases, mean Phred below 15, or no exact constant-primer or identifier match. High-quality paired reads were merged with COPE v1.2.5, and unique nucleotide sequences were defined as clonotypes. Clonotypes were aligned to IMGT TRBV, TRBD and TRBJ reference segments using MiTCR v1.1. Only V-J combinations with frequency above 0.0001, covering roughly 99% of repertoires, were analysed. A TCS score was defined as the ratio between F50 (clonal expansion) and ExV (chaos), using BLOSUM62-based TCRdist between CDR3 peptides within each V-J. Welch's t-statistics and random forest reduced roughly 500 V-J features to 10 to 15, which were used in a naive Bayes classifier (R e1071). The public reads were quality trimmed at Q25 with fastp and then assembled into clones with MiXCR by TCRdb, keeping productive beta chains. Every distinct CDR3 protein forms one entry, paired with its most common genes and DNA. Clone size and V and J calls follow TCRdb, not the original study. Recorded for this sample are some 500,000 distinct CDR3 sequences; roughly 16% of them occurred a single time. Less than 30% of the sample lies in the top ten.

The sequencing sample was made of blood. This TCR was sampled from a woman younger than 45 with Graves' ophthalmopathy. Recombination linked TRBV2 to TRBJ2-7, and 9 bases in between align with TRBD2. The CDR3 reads CASSVDSGREYEQYF. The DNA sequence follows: TGTGCCAGCAGTGTCGATAGCGGGAGAGAGTACGAGCAGTACTTC.